One and the same sample provided the 2 T cell receptor beta chains below, sequenced in a study of CD8+ T cells in alopecia areata. Reverse transcribed after extraction, RNA yielded cDNA as the sequencing template. Sequencing was performed with immunoSEQ multiplex PCR; in TCRdb, only in-frame clones are kept and a portion is missing. The data hold under 200,000 clones, with around three fifths observed a single time. Treatment meaning: oral pan-JAK inhibitor, 5-10 mg twice daily. Sequencing was performed on CD4+ T cells sorted from blood, taken at week 4, from a patient treated with tofacitinib. These receptors originate from a human donor with alopecia areata.

The chain has TRBV29-1 and TRBJ1-1, with TRBD1 identical over 9 bases. The trim removed 4 bases at V and 11 bases at J, leaving 2 bases unmatched. This CDR3 has 10 amino acids. Germline V lookup: CDR1 SQVTM, CDR2 ANQGSEA. CDR3 coding DNA: TGCAGCGTTGGGACAGGGGACGCTTTCTTT. Residues: CSVGTGDAFF.

This sequence joins TRBV4-3 and TRBJ1-2; no reliable D call. Germline values: CDR1 LGHNA, CDR2 YSLEER. CDR3 length equals 15 residues. The germline V and J ends were trimmed by 2 bases and 4 bases, with 14 bases remaining between them. The CDR3 DNA is TGCGCCAGCAGCCAATCAGCTCAGGATCGCTATGGCTACACCTTC. It is translated as CASSQSAQDRYGYTF.